Detailed here is one T cell receptor beta chain. Its specificity is unknown. The sample is drawn from a study of T cell repertoires in ileal Crohn's disease. Turning to the study itself: Patients had a median 7.9-year disease duration, and about 40% were active smokers. About half received postoperative treatment, some 10 with thiopurines and roughly 20 anti-TNF. Points from the study as a whole: The median delay to postoperative endoscopy was around 7.1 months. Mucosal expansions were suggested to be mainly CD8 T cells.

Sequencing was performed with immunoSEQ multiplex PCR; in TCRdb, only in-frame clones are kept and a portion is missing. The sample lists 10,000 to 15,000 clones, approximately 78% occurring once. CDR1 is MNHEY and CDR2 is SVGAGI in the germline V gene. Losses at the gene ends were 6 bases for V and 7 bases for J; bases not matched to a gene: 11. The CDR3 runs 15 residues. The time point was: neoterminal ileum biopsy at postoperative endoscopy, about 6 months after surgery. The sequence derives from an adult with Crohn's disease. The specimen sequenced was ileal tissue. The J gene is TRBJ2-5, the V gene TRBV6-5; 10 nucleotides line up with TRBD2. The CDR3 loop reads CASSSIAGGSRTQYF. The CDR3 nucleotides read TGTGCCAGCAGCTCCATAGCGGGGGGCTCCAGGACCCAGTACTTC.